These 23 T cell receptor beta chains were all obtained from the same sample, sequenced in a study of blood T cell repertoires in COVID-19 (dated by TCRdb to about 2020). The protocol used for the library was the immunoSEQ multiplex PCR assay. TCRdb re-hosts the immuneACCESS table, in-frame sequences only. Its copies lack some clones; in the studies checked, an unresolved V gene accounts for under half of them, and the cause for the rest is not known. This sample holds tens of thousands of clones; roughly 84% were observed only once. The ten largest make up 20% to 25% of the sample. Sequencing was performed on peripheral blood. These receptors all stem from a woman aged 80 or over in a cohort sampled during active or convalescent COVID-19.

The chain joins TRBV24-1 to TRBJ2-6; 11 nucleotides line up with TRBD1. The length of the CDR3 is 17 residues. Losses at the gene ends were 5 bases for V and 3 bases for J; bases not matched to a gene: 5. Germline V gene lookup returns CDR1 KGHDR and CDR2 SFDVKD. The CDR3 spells CATSAGQGAGGANVLTF. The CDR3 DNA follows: TGTGCCACCAGTGCTGGACAGGGGGCTGGTGGGGCCAACGTCCTGACTTTC.

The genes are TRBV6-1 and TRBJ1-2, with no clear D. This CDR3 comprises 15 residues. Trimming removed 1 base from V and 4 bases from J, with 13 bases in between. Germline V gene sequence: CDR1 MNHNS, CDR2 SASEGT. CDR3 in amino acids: CASSEGVTASYGYTF. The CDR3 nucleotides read TGTGCCAGCAGTGAAGGAGTAACAGCTTCCTATGGCTACACCTTC.

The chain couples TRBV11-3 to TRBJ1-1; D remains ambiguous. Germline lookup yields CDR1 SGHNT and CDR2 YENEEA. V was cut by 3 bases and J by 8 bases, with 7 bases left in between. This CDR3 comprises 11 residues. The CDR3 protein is CASSLGREAFF. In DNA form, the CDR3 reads TGTGCCAGCAGCTTGGGCAGAGAAGCTTTCTTT.

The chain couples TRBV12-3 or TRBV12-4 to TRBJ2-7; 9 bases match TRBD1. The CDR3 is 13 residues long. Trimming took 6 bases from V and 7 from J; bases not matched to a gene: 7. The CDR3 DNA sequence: TGTGCCAGCAGCCTCGGGACAGGGCCAGAGCAGTACTTC. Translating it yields CASSLGTGPEQYF.

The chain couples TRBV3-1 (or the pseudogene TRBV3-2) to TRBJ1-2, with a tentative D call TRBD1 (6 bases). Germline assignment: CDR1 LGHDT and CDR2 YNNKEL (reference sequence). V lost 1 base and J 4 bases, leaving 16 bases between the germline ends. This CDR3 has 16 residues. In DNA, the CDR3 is TGTGCCAGCAGCCAAGGGTCCAGGGGCACGAGCTATGGCTACACCTTC. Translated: CASSQGSRGTSYGYTF.

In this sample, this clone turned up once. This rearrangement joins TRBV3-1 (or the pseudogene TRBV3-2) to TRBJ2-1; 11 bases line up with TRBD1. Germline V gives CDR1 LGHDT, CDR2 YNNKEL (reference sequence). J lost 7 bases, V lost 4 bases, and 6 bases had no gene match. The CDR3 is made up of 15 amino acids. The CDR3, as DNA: TGTGCCAGCAGCCTTTCGGGACAGGGGGGAAATGAGCAGTTCTTC. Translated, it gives CASSLSGQGGNEQFF.

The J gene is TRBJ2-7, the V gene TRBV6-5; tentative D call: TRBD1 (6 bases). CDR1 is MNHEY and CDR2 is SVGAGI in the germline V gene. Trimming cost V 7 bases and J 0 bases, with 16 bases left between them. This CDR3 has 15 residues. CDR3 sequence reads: CASKSDSFPSYEQYF. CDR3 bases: TGTGCCAGCAAATCGGACAGCTTCCCCTCCTACGAGCAGTACTTC.

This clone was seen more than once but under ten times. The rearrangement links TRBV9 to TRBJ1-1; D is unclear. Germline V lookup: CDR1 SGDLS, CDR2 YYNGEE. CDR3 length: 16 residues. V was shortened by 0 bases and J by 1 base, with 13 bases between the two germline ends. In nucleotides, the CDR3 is TGTGCCAGCAGCGTAGGAGGGAGTGCATCGAACACTGAAGCTTTCTTT. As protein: CASSVGGSASNTEAFF.

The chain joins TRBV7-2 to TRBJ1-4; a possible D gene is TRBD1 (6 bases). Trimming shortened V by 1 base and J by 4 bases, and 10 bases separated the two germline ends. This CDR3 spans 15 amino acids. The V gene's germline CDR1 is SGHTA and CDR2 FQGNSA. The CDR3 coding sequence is TGTGCCAGCAGCTTAGGTGGGACAAATAATGAAAAACTGTTTTTT. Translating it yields CASSLGGTNNEKLFF.

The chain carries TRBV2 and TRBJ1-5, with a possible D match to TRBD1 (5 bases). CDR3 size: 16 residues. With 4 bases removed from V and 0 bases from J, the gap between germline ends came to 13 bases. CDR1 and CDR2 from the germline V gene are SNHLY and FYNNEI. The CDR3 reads CASSVRAVLSNQPQHF. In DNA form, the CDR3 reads TGTGCCAGCAGTGTCAGGGCGGTCCTTAGCAATCAGCCCCAGCATTTT.

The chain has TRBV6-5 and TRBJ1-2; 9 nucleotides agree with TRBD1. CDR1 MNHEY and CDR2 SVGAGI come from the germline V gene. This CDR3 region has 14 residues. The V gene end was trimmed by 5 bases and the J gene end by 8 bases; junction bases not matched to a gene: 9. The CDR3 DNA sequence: TGTGCCAGCAGTCTTTTAGACAGGGGGTACGGCTACACCTTC. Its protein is CASSLLDRGYGYTF.

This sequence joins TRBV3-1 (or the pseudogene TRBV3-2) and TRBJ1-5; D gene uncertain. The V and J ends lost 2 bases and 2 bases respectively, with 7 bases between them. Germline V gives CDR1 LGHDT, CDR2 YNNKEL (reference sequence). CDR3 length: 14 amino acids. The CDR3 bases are TGTGCCAGCAGCCAATCAGTGGGCAATCAGCCCCAGCATTTT. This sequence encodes CASSQSVGNQPQHF.

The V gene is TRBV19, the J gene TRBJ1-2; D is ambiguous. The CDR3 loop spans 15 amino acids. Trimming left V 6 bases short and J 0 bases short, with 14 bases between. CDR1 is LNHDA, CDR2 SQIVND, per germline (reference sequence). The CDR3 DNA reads TGTGCCAGTAGGGCACAGAGGGAGACTAACTATGGCTACACCTTC. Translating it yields CASRAQRETNYGYTF.

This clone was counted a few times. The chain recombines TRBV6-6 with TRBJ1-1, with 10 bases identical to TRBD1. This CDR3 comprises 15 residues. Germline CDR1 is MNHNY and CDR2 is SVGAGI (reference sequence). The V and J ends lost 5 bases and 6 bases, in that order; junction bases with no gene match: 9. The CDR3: CASSNPGQGSPEAFF. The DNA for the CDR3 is TGTGCCAGCAGTAATCCGGGACAGGGGAGCCCTGAAGCTTTCTTT.

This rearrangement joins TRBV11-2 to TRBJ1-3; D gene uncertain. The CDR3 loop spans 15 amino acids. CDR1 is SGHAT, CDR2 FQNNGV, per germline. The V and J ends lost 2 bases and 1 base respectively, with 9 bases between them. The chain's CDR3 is CASSLLGGSGNTIYF. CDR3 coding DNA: TGTGCCAGCAGCTTATTAGGCGGATCTGGAAACACCATATATTTT.

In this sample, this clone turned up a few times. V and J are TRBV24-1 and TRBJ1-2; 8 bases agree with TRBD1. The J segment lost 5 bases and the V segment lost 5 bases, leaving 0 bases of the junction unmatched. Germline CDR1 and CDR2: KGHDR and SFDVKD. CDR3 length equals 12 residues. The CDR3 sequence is CATSGTGYGYTF. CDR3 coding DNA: TGTGCCACCAGTGGGACAGGGTATGGCTACACCTTC.

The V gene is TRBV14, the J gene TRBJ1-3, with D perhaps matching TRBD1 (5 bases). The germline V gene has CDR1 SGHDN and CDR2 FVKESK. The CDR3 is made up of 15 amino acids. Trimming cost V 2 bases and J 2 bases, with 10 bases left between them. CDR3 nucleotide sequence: TGTGCCAGCAGCCAACTTCTGGGGCCTGGAAACACCATATATTTT. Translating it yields CASSQLLGPGNTIYF.

The CDR3 bases are TGTGCCACCAGTGCCCTAGGGGGTTCTGAAGCTTTCTTT. Translating gives CATSALGGSEAFF. This rearrangement joins TRBV24-1 to TRBJ1-1, with D maybe TRBD1 (6 bases). This CDR3 spans 13 amino acids. Between the trimmed V and J ends, which lost 5 bases and 6 bases, there was a span of 12 bases. The germline V gene encodes CDR1 KGHDR and CDR2 SFDVKD.

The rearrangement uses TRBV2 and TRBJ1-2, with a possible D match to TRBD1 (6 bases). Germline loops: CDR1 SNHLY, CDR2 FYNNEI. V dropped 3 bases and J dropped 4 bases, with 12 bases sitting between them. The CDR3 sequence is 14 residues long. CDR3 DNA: TGTGCCAGCAGTGACAGGGGCCGACTCTATGGCTACACCTTC. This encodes CASSDRGRLYGYTF.

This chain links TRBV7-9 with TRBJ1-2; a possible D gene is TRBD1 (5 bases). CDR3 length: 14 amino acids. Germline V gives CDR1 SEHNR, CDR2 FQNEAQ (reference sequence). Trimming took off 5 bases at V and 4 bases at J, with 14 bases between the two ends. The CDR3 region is CASSEVKGSYGYTF. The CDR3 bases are TGTGCCAGCAGCGAAGTTAAGGGGTCCTATGGCTACACCTTC.

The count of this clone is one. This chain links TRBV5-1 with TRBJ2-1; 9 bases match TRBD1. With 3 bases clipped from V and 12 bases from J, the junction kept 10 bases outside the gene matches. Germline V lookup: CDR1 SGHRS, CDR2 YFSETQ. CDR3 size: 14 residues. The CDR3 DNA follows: TGCGCCAGCAGCTGGGGACAGGGAGAGGTTGGGCAGTTCTTC. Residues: CASSWGQGEVGQFF. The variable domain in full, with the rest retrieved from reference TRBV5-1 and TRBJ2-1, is KAGVTQTPRYLIKTRGQQVTLSCSPISGHRSVSWYQQTPGQGLQFLFEYFSETQRNKGNFPGRFSGRQFSNSRSEMNVSTLELGDSALYLCASSWGQGEVGQFFGPGTRLTVL.

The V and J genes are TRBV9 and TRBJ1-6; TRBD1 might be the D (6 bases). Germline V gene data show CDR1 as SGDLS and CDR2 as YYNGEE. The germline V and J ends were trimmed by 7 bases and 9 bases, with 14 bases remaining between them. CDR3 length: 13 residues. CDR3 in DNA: TGTGCCAGCCGGGACACCGAGACTTCACCCCTCCACTTT. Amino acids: CASRDTETSPLHF.

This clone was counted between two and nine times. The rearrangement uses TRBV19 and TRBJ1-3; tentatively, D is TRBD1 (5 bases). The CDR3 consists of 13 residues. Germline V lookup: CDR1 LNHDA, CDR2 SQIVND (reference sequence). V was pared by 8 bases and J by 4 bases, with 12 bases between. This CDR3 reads CASSGELGNTIYF. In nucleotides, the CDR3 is TGTGCCAGTTCGGGGGAACTCGGAAACACCATATATTTT.